One sample yielded the 10 T cell receptor beta chains listed below, sequenced in a study of cytomegalovirus exposure and HLA in healthy donors. In the PCR, 60 Vbeta and 13 Jbeta primers were used. The protocol was immunoSEQ multiplex PCR, while the TCRdb copy is restricted to in-frame clones and leaves out a portion. The table includes fewer than 65,000 clones, approximately 71% detected once. Source material: PBMCs. These receptors originate from a man between 45 and 60 years old in good health and CMV-seronegative.

V gene TRBV29-1 combines with J gene TRBJ2-3; maybe TRBD2 (5 bases). With 3 bases removed from V and 1 base from J, the gap between germline ends came to 20 bases. CDR3 length: 17 residues. Germline V gives CDR1 SQVTM, CDR2 ANQGSEA. The CDR3 coding sequence is TGCAGCGTTGAGGGCCTCGGGAAAGCAAGGGGCACAGATACGCAGTATTTT. The encoded protein is CSVEGLGKARGTDTQYF.

In DNA form, the CDR3 reads TGTGCCAGCAGCTTGCGCGACGAGGGACAGGGGATGCTCCCCGGGGAGCTGTTTTTT. This translates into CASSLRDEGQGMLPGELFF. This chain joins TRBV5-5 and TRBJ2-2; 10 bases line up with TRBD1. This CDR3 is built from 19 residues. Germline assignment: CDR1 SGHKS and CDR2 YYEKEE (reference sequence). Losses at the gene ends were 1 base for V and 6 bases for J; bases not matched to a gene: 15.

V is TRBV2 and J is TRBJ1-5; D is possibly TRBD1 (5 bases). The CDR3 contains 14 residues. CDR1 is SNHLY and CDR2 is FYNNEI in the germline V gene. Trimming removed 6 bases at V and 0 bases at J, with 9 bases between. The CDR3 protein is CASRGGSSNQPQHF. The CDR3 coding sequence is TGTGCCAGCAGGGGGGGGTCTAGCAATCAGCCCCAGCATTTT.

The chain has TRBV6-5 and TRBJ1-6; D perhaps matches TRBD1 (6 bases). This CDR3 contains 14 residues. Trimming pared 7 bases from V and 7 bases from J, leaving 14 bases between. Per the germline V gene, CDR1 is MNHEY and CDR2 is SVGAGI. As DNA, the CDR3 is TGTGCCAGCACCCAGAGACAGGAAAATTCACCCCTCCACTTT. It is translated as CASTQRQENSPLHF.

This clone came up a few times. In the same sample, other DNA sequences code for this CDR3. V is TRBV10-3 and J is TRBJ2-7, with 7 positions matching TRBD1. Trimming removed 7 bases from V and 2 bases from J; junction bases left unmatched: 5. The germline V gene has CDR1 ENHRY and CDR2 SYGVKD. The CDR3 covers 13 residues. CDR3 residues: CAITPDRTYEQYF. For the CDR3, the DNA is TGTGCCATCACCCCGGACAGGACCTACGAGCAGTACTTC.

The chain recombines TRBV14 with TRBJ2-1; unclear D gene. Trimming stripped 1 base from V and 12 bases from J, with 13 bases between. Germline assignment: CDR1 SGHDN and CDR2 FVKESK. The CDR3 extends over 13 amino acids. For the CDR3, the DNA is TGTGCCAGCAGCCAAGGAGTCACCGCGTGGCAGTTCTTC. Its protein is CASSQGVTAWQFF.

V usage is TRBV6-1 and J usage is TRBJ2-7; 8 bases map to TRBD1. V was clipped by 3 bases and J by 3 bases; unmatched bases: 10. The CDR3 runs 16 residues. Germline values: CDR1 MNHNS, CDR2 SASEGT. The CDR3 DNA sequence: TGTGCCAGCAGTGAGAACAGGGGGGCCCCCCACTACGAGCAGTACTTC. This encodes CASSENRGAPHYEQYF.

The rearrangement uses TRBV9 and TRBJ1-2; 8 nucleotides agree with TRBD1. CDR1 SGDLS and CDR2 YYNGEE come from the germline V gene. V was clipped by 0 bases and J by 3 bases; unmatched bases: 4. This CDR3 has 15 amino acids. DNA for the CDR3: TGTGCCAGCAGCGTAGTCCAGGGGGCCGACTATGGCTACACCTTC. This encodes CASSVVQGADYGYTF. Full variable domain (rest looked up from reference TRBV9 and TRBJ1-2): DSGVTQTPKHLITATGQRVTLRCSPRSGDLSVYWYQQSLDQGLQFLIQYYNGEERAKGNILERFSAQQFPDLHSELNLSSLELGDSALYFCASSVVQGADYGYTFGSGTRLTVV.

V usage is TRBV7-8 and J usage is TRBJ2-3; 7 bases line up with TRBD2. The CDR3 spans 15 residues. The V gene's germline CDR1 is SGHVS and CDR2 FQNEAQ. V shed 11 bases, J shed 0 bases, and the junction held 11 bases outside the gene matches. CDR3 in DNA: TGTGCCGGGGGGGATGGCCGAGCGAGCACAGATACGCAGTATTTT. As protein: CAGGDGRASTDTQYF.

The chain is built from TRBV4-2 and TRBJ2-7, with D possibly being TRBD2 (6 bases). Germline V gene sequence: CDR1 LGHNA, CDR2 YNFKEQ. The CDR3 has 15 residues. Deletions cut 0 bases from V and 4 bases from J, with 13 bases between. CDR3 sequence (DNA): TGTGCCAGCAGCCAAGAGACGGACGGGGGTTACGAGCAGTACTTC. As protein: CASSQETDGGYEQYF.